This T cell receptor beta chain is from a study of T-cell memory formation after mild COVID-19. TCRdb redid the calling of the 5' RACE reads with MiXCR, one entry per CDR3 protein. The table lists 290,000 or so distinct CDR3 sequences, 15% to 20% of them singletons, with around 21% in the top ten. V gave up 0 bases and J gave up 4 bases, with 8 bases separating them. CDR1 is GTSNPN and CDR2 is SVGIG in the germline V gene (reference sequence). This CDR3 is built from 13 residues. Sequencing used PBMCs or a T cell subset sorted from them (not recorded which). The clonotype comes from a man younger than 35 who had mild COVID-19 (a few samples of this study predate the infection). Cell type and time point are not known. The gene calls are TRBV30 and TRBJ2-3; possibly TRBD1 for D (6 bases). Here the CDR3 DNA reads TGTGCCTGGAGTGTACAGGGTTCAGATACGCAGTATTTT. This encodes CAWSVQGSDTQYF.